The rows below give T cell receptor beta chains drawn from one sample of a study of blood T cell repertoires in COVID-19. Using immunoSEQ multiplex PCR, the repertoire was profiled, and TCRdb retains in-frame clones only, with some absent. Among about 150,000 clones listed, 81% were seen once. Material: peripheral blood. The receptors come from a human donor with acute or convalescent COVID-19. The donor label of this sample is uncertain. Each CDR3 is given with its conserved first and last residue. D genes are given only for firm matches. Only part of the rows carry a size: once, few, many, or a class if the clone is expanded.

V gene	clone size	J gene	D gene	CDR3 protein	CDR3 DNA
TRBV7-9	.	TRBJ1-2	TRBD1	CASSPTGEDGYTF	TGTGCCAGCAGTCCGACAGGGGAGGATGGCTACACCTTC
TRBV30	few	TRBJ1-1	.	CAWSVRGVEAFF	TGTGCCTGGAGTGTACGGGGAGTTGAAGCTTTCTTT
TRBV12-3/TRBV12-4	.	TRBJ2-2	.	CALQADFTGELFF	TGTGCCCTTCAGGCAGATTTCACCGGGGAGCTGTTTTTT
TRBV6-1	.	TRBJ1-1	TRBD1	CASSEGQLNTEAFF	TGTGCCAGCAGTGAGGGACAGCTGAACACTGAAGCTTTCTTT
TRBV5-4	.	TRBJ2-1	TRBD2	CASSLAGGADNEQFF	TGTGCCAGCAGCTTGGCGGGGGGGGCAGACAATGAGCAGTTCTTC
TRBV3-1/TRBV3-2	.	TRBJ2-1	TRBD2	CASTPGGGGASEQFF	TGTGCCAGCACCCCAGGAGGCGGGGGGGCAAGTGAGCAGTTCTTC
TRBV12-3/TRBV12-4	few	TRBJ1-1	.	CASSFPGLEAFF	TGTGCCAGCAGTTTTCCGGGACTTGAAGCTTTCTTT
TRBV9	few	TRBJ1-3	TRBD1	CASSVSSGGAPNGNTIYF	TGTGCCAGCAGCGTATCCTCAGGGGGCGCGCCTAATGGAAACACCATATATTTT
TRBV5-1	.	TRBJ1-1	TRBD1	CASSPGTGDWGTEAFF	TGCGCCAGCAGCCCGGGGACAGGGGATTGGGGCACTGAAGCTTTCTTT
TRBV30	.	TRBJ1-2	.	CAWSAGYGYTF	TGTGCCTGGAGTGCCGGCTATGGCTACACCTTC
TRBV5-6	.	TRBJ2-1	TRBD1	CASQGQGTYNEQFF	TGTGCCAGCCAGGGACAGGGCACCTACAATGAGCAGTTCTTC
TRBV5-4	.	TRBJ2-7	TRBD1	CASSLDRGFPPYEQYF	TGTGCCAGCAGCCTGGACAGGGGCTTTCCACCCTACGAGCAGTACTTC
TRBV5-1	.	TRBJ2-7	.	CASSLGQEPYEQYF	TGCGCCAGCAGCTTGGGACAGGAACCCTACGAGCAGTACTTC
TRBV6-6	.	TRBJ1-6	TRBD1	CASSGQEGLHF	TGTGCCAGCAGTGGACAGGAGGGGCTCCACTTT
TRBV10-3	.	TRBJ1-6	TRBD1	CAISAGQAGNSPLHF	TGTGCCATCAGTGCCGGACAGGCGGGGAATTCACCCCTCCACTTT
TRBV11-1	.	TRBJ1-1	.	CASSLSQNMNTEAFF	TGTGCCAGCAGCTTAAGTCAGAACATGAACACTGAAGCTTTCTTT